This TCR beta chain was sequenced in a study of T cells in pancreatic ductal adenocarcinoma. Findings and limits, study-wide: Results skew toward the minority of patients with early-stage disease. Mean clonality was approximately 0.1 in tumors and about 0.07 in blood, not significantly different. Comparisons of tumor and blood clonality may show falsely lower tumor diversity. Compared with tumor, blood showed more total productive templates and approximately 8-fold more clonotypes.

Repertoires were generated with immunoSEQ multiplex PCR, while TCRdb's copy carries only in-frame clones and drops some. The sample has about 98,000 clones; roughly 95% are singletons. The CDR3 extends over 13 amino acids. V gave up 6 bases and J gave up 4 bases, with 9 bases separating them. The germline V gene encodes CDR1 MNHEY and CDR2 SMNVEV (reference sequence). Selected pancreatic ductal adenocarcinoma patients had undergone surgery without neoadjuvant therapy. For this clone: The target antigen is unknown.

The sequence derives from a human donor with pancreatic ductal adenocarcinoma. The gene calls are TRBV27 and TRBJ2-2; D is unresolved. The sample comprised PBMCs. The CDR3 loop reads CASSLSFTGELFF. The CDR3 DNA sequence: TGTGCCAGCAGCCTATCATTCACCGGGGAGCTGTTTTTT.